This T cell receptor delta chain was documented in a study of fetal and pediatric gammadelta thymocytes (dated by TCRdb to 2021 to 2024). Notes on the research overall: Previously published data and newly generated, unpublished data were combined in the bulk gammadelta thymocyte repertoires, which were used to strengthen a single-cell study of gammadelta thymocyte development. The bulk gammadelta thymocyte repertoire set covered approximately 10 subjects in total, 3 fetal thymus donors and 7 pediatric thymus donors. To increase subject numbers and strengthen the CDR3 publicity analysis, bulk TCR repertoire data were added. Unpublished data were combined with previously published data (refs 27,28) to make up the bulk gammadelta thymocyte repertoires. Results and caveats for the whole study, not just this receptor: Compared with post-natal repertoires, fetal gammadelta thymocyte repertoires had previously been reported to be enriched for TRDV2, TRGV8 and TRGV9 usage, low N additions and public CDR3s.

The sequencer listed for this sample is Illumina MiSeq. Per the original workflow: To analyze publicity, the Vgamma9Vdelta2 and nonVgamma9Vdelta2 bulk CDR3 files from each subject were merged so that every subject had one combined repertoire. CDR3 publicity was scored from 0 to 19 by checking each amino acid sequence across 9 single-cell datasets and approximately eleven bulk repertoires, using base R and dplyr. The public reads were reprocessed by TCRdb using CATT, and rows of matching DNA were later combined. The V and J calls, along with clone size, are taken from TCRdb and not from the paper's own processing. A total of roughly 1,500 delta-chain clones appear in this sample, roughly 15% of them only once. Together, the top ten hold approximately 7% of the sample. This clone is termed large (0.1 to 1%). Its antigen specificity is not known. No base qualities exist here, and no much larger clone lies one base off it. The sample holds other DNA sequences that translate to the same CDR3.

Ends trimmed: V by 0 bases, J by 0 bases; bases unmatched to a gene: 11. The CDR3 contains 17 residues, cysteine and phenylalanine counted. The kept DNA is CDR3 alone, 51 bases in frame from the first base. Based on the germline V gene, the CDR1 and CDR2 sequences are GEAIGNYY and EKD. Thymocytes were stained with Zombie NIR viability dye and antibodies against CD3 (UCHT1), TCRgammadelta (11F2), TCRVgamma9 (IMMU360) and TCRVdelta2 (IMMU389). Bulk TRD and TRG CDR3 repertoires were generated separately from sorted Vgamma9Vdelta2 and nonVgamma9Vdelta2 gammadelta thymocytes of human fetal and pediatric thymuses. Pediatric thymus tissue was collected in Belgium from children having cardiac surgery. The pediatric thymus donors in the study ranged in age from about 1 to 11 years. Thymic cell suspensions from fetal and post-natal thymuses were prepared as previously described. Cells that were CD3+ gammadeltaTCR+ Vgamma9+ Vdelta2+ were sorted as Vgamma9Vdelta2 thymocytes. A FACS Aria III cell sorter (BD Biosciences) was used to carry out the cell sorting.

The TCR originated in a child who underwent cardiac surgery and was recorded as healthy. The chain links TRDV2 with TRDJ4, and 8 junction bases match TRDD3. Sequencing used Vgamma9Vdelta2 gamma-delta T cells from the thymus. The meaning of the sample's cell subset or site label: sorted CD3+gammadeltaTCR+Vgamma9+Vdelta2+ thymocytes. In nucleotide form, the sequence is TGTGCCTGTGACACCGGTTTGAGGGATACGCCGGCCAGACCCCTGATCTTT. This yields the protein CACDTGLRDTPARPLIF.